Included here is one T cell receptor beta chain sequence, with context. As yet, its antigen is unknown. The data were taken from a study of post-analysis software for immune sequencing data. The study's findings and limits: Those with multiple sclerosis, the patient group, showed significantly lower normalized Chao1 diversity than controls. In patients, roughly five TRBV segments were more frequent than in controls, with TRBV5-6, TRBV5-1 and TRBV20-1 among them.

cDNA libraries for TCR beta contained unique molecular identifiers. A single record per CDR3 protein comes from TCRdb applying MiXCR to the PCR reads. The data show approximately 690,000 distinct CDR3 sequences, 59% seen once. The CDR3 is 13 residues long. Germline CDR1 reads MNHEY; CDR2 reads SMNVEV (reference sequence). Trimming pared 6 bases from V and 7 bases from J, leaving 13 bases between. What was sequenced was blood. The clonotype originates from a girl aged 2 to 9 with multiple sclerosis. The chain links TRBV27 to TRBJ2-1; D may match TRBD1 or TRBD2 (6 bases each). The CDR3 loop is CASSRGGQNEQFF. Here the CDR3 DNA reads TGTGCCAGCAGCCGAGGGGGGCAGAATGAGCAGTTCTTC.